The sample holds many counts of the clone carrying this T cell receptor (beta chain). Template material for amplifying TCR beta CDR3 regions consisted of RNA transcripts. First-round RT-PCR targeting the TCR CDR3 was performed with the HTBI primer set. TCRdb re-analysed the multiplex PCR reads in MiXCR, keeping a single row per CDR3 protein. The profile shows a few hundred thousand distinct CDR3 sequences, 15% of them singletons. This record comes from a study of T cells in Graves' hyperthyroidism and ophthalmopathy. Trimming pared 5 bases from V and 1 base from J, leaving 9 bases between. Germline V lookup: CDR1 GTSNPN, CDR2 SVGIG (reference sequence). CDR3 length: 13 residues.

This receptor was taken from a woman in her twenties or thirties with Graves' hyperthyroidism. The chain links TRBV30 to TRBJ1-5; possible D gene TRBD1, 6 bases. Sequencing used blood. CDR3 protein: CAWGGTSNQPQHF. The CDR3 DNA follows: TGTGCCTGGGGCGGGACAAGCAATCAGCCCCAGCATTTT. Full variable domain (remainder filled in from reference TRBV30 and TRBJ1-5): SQTIHQWPATLVQPVGSPLSLECTVEGTSNPNLYWYRQAAGRGLQLLFYSVGIGQISSEVPQNLSASRPQDRQFILSSKKLLLSDSGFYLCAWGGTSNQPQHFGDGTRLSIL.